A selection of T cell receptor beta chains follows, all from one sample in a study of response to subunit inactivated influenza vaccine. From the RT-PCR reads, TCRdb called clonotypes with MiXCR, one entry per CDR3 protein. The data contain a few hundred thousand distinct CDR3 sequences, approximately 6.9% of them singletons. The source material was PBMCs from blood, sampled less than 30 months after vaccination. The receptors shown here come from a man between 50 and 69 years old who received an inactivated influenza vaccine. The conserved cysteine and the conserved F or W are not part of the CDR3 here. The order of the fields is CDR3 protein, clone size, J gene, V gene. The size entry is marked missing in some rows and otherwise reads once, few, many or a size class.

cdr3_aa: SARDLQREVYEQF; clone_size: many; j_call: TRBJ2-1; v_call: TRBV20-1
cdr3_aa: SAAGQVQETQY; clone_size: -; j_call: TRBJ2-5; v_call: TRBV20-1
cdr3_aa: AWSVTRTSGYGYT; clone_size: few; j_call: TRBJ1-2; v_call: TRBV30
cdr3_aa: ASSLTIAGGYNEQF; clone_size: -; j_call: TRBJ2-1; v_call: TRBV11-2
cdr3_aa: ASTKEPGPQTSTDTQY; clone_size: many; j_call: TRBJ2-3; v_call: TRBV7-6
cdr3_aa: ATSERGNSYEQY; clone_size: few; j_call: TRBJ2-7; v_call: TRBV24-1
cdr3_aa: ASSLGAGASTDTQY; clone_size: many; j_call: TRBJ2-3; v_call: TRBV7-6
cdr3_aa: SASDTSEEQF; clone_size: many; j_call: TRBJ2-1; v_call: TRBV20-1
cdr3_aa: ASSLTDFTEAF; clone_size: many; j_call: TRBJ1-1; v_call: TRBV11-2
cdr3_aa: ASSSGTGLKNIQY; clone_size: -; j_call: TRBJ2-4; v_call: TRBV5-6
cdr3_aa: ASSPQGFDTGELF; clone_size: few; j_call: TRBJ2-2; v_call: TRBV7-9
cdr3_aa: ATSDPSAGSGEETQY; clone_size: few; j_call: TRBJ2-5; v_call: TRBV24-1
cdr3_aa: AISAHSGGNYNEQF; clone_size: few; j_call: TRBJ2-1; v_call: TRBV10-3
cdr3_aa: ASSQVYSGRETQY; clone_size: few; j_call: TRBJ2-5; v_call: TRBV4-3
cdr3_aa: SVTSGASTDTQY; clone_size: many; j_call: TRBJ2-3; v_call: TRBV29-1
cdr3_aa: ATSRDRPYNEKLF; clone_size: many; j_call: TRBJ1-4; v_call: TRBV15
cdr3_aa: ASSYSRTGMGSYEQY; clone_size: many; j_call: TRBJ2-7; v_call: TRBV6-5
cdr3_aa: SARDGGVTEAF; clone_size: few; j_call: TRBJ1-1; v_call: TRBV20-1
cdr3_aa: ASSLLFGQGNTEAF; clone_size: few; j_call: TRBJ1-1; v_call: TRBV28
cdr3_aa: ASSYSWEISYEQY; clone_size: -; j_call: TRBJ2-7; v_call: TRBV6-5
cdr3_aa: SATSPRSGGGYNEQF; clone_size: -; j_call: TRBJ2-1; v_call: TRBV20-1
cdr3_aa: ASGGTTYQETQY; clone_size: few; j_call: TRBJ2-5; v_call: TRBV7-9
cdr3_aa: ASSALAYNEQF; clone_size: -; j_call: TRBJ2-1; v_call: TRBV7-9
cdr3_aa: ASSPGLAGGHYTQY; clone_size: many; j_call: TRBJ2-3; v_call: TRBV28
cdr3_aa: ASSAWTGTEAF; clone_size: few; j_call: TRBJ1-1; v_call: TRBV5-4
cdr3_aa: ASSFNLEQY; clone_size: many; j_call: TRBJ2-7; v_call: TRBV7-2
cdr3_aa: SARGSGSNQPQH; clone_size: many; j_call: TRBJ1-5; v_call: TRBV20-1
cdr3_aa: ASRAGDPPDTQY; clone_size: -; j_call: TRBJ2-3; v_call: TRBV5-5
cdr3_aa: SAREAGDSEAF; clone_size: many; j_call: TRBJ1-1; v_call: TRBV20-1
cdr3_aa: SSSTSGRFTDTQY; clone_size: few; j_call: TRBJ2-3; v_call: TRBV20-1
cdr3_aa: ASGRIATNEKLF; clone_size: few; j_call: TRBJ1-4; v_call: TRBV27
cdr3_aa: ASRTGTDPYEQY; clone_size: -; j_call: TRBJ2-7; v_call: TRBV6-1
cdr3_aa: ASSSSRGSTDTQY; clone_size: many; j_call: TRBJ2-3; v_call: TRBV5-1
cdr3_aa: ATSGTGVGQPQH; clone_size: many; j_call: TRBJ1-5; v_call: TRBV19
cdr3_aa: ASSLAPENTGELF; clone_size: few; j_call: TRBJ2-2; v_call: TRBV5-1